This entry is about one T cell receptor (beta chain). The record originates from a study of blood T cell repertoires in COVID-19. The CDR3 extends over 14 amino acids. Germline assignment: CDR1 SGHTA and CDR2 FQGTGA. The V and J ends lost 3 bases and 4 bases, in that order; junction bases with no gene match: 3. Repertoires were generated with immunoSEQ multiplex PCR, while TCRdb's copy carries only in-frame clones and drops some. The table records about 410,000 clones, 90% of them present only once. The chain combines TRBV7-3 with TRBJ2-3; 8 bases map to TRBD2. The sequence was obtained from a man between 18 and 35 years old who had recovered from COVID-19. The sequenced material came from PBMCs or T cells enriched from blood (not recorded which). CDR3 region: CASSFGGAADTQYF. The CDR3 DNA reads TGTGCCAGCAGCTTCGGGGGGGCCGCAGATACGCAGTATTTT.